This T cell receptor beta chain came from a study of blood T cell repertoires in COVID-19. Sequenced by immunoSEQ multiplex PCR; TCRdb stores in-frame clones only, minus some. The sample includes approximately 220,000 clones, more than 75% seen only once; the top ten take 3% to 3.5%. V gave up 4 bases and J gave up 4 bases, with 12 bases separating them. Germline-derived CDR1 and CDR2 are SGHRS and YFSETQ. The CDR3 consists of 14 residues. The receptor was isolated from a man in his sixties with acute or convalescent COVID-19. The V call is TRBV5-1, the J call TRBJ1-5; TRBD1 might be the D (5 bases). What was sequenced was peripheral blood. The CDR3 loop reads CASSPGLDNQPQHF. The DNA for the CDR3 is TGCGCCAGCAGCCCGGGACTTGATAATCAGCCCCAGCATTTT.